The 15 T cell receptor beta chains in this list originate from one sample, sequenced in a study of T cells in tumors and immune-related adverse events. Clones were sequenced by immunoSEQ multiplex PCR, and TCRdb holds only the in-frame ones, with some missing. The sample lists about 11,000 clones, just under 95% occurring once. Sequences were derived from lymph node tissue, sampled from a patient treated with anti-PD-1 therapy. The receptors derive from a female donor with metastatic renal cell carcinoma.

The chain couples TRBV7-9 to TRBJ2-7; the D gene is possibly TRBD1 (6 bases). The germline V and J ends were trimmed by 5 bases and 3 bases, with 14 bases remaining between them. Germline V lookup: CDR1 SEHNR, CDR2 FQNEAQ (reference sequence). This CDR3 spans 14 amino acids. The CDR3 here is CASSPRGKDYEQYF. CDR3 nucleotide sequence: TGTGCCAGCAGCCCGAGGGGGAAGGACTACGAGCAGTACTTC. Full variable domain (missing parts from reference TRBV7-9 and TRBJ2-7): DTGVSQNPRHKITKRGQNVTFRCDPISEHNRLYWYRQTLGQGPEFLTYFQNEAQLEKSRLLSDRFSAERPKGSFSTLEIQRTEQGDSAMYLCASSPRGKDYEQYFGPGTRLTVT.

The chain uses TRBV6-5 and TRBJ1-2; 8 bases match TRBD1. Germline V gene sequence: CDR1 MNHEY, CDR2 SVGAGI. Trimming cost V 2 bases and J 3 bases; bases outside gene matches: 2. The CDR3 consists of 14 residues. CDR3 residues: CASSYEDRDYGYTF. The CDR3 nucleotides are TGTGCCAGCAGTTACGAGGACAGGGACTATGGCTACACCTTC.

This clone was picked up a small number of times. The chain couples TRBV5-5 to TRBJ2-7; 9 bases are shared with TRBD2. The germline V gene encodes CDR1 SGHKS and CDR2 YYEKEE (reference sequence). The V gene end was trimmed by 0 bases and the J gene end by 2 bases; junction bases not matched to a gene: 3. The CDR3 loop spans 15 amino acids. The CDR3 loop is CASSLGLAGTYEQYF. CDR3 DNA: TGTGCCAGCAGCTTGGGGCTAGCGGGAACCTACGAGCAGTACTTC.

There are a few counts of this clone. This chain links TRBV19 with TRBJ2-5; 10 nucleotides match TRBD2. Germline loops: CDR1 LNHDA, CDR2 SQIVND (reference sequence). The ends lost 5 bases at V and 4 bases at J; junction bases unmatched: 7. The CDR3 has 15 residues. CDR3 sequence: CASSAGGLARETQYF. In nucleotides, the CDR3 is TGTGCCAGTAGTGCGGGGGGACTAGCGAGAGAGACCCAGTACTTC.

J is TRBJ2-7 and V is TRBV11-1; no firm D call. Germline V gene sequence: CDR1 SGHAT, CDR2 FQDESV (reference sequence). V was pared by 4 bases and J by 5 bases, with 9 bases between. The CDR3 consists of 12 residues. The CDR3 loop is CASSSQVDEQYF. CDR3 in DNA: TGTGCCAGCAGCTCACAAGTGGACGAGCAGTACTTC. Full variable domain (outside the CDR3, taken from reference TRBV11-1 and TRBJ2-7): EAEVAQSPRYKITEKSQAVAFWCDPISGHATLYWYRQILGQGPELLVQFQDESVVDDSQLPKDRFSAERLKGVDSTLKIQPAELGDSAMYLCASSSQVDEQYFGPGTRLTVT.

The chain carries TRBV11-2 and TRBJ1-3; maybe TRBD1 (5 bases). The CDR3 is made up of 17 amino acids. In germline, CDR1 is SGHAT, CDR2 FQNNGV. Deletions cut 0 bases from V and 1 base from J, with 13 bases between. CDR3 amino acids: CASSLESSRVSGNTIYF. CDR3 bases: TGTGCCAGCAGCTTAGAGAGTTCCAGGGTGTCTGGAAACACCATATATTTT. Full variable domain (remainder filled in from reference TRBV11-2 and TRBJ1-3): EAGVAQSPRYKIIEKRQSVAFWCNPISGHATLYWYQQILGQGPKLLIQFQNNGVVDDSQLPKDRFSAERLKGVDSTLKIQPAKLEDSAVYLCASSLESSRVSGNTIYFGEGSWLTVV.

This clone was found once. The chain employs TRBV5-1 and TRBJ2-5; possibly TRBD1 for D (5 bases). The CDR3 loop spans 15 amino acids. With 0 bases removed from V and 5 bases from J, the gap between germline ends came to 14 bases. Germline CDR1 and CDR2: SGHRS and YFSETQ. The CDR3 coding sequence is TGCGCCAGCAGCTTGGGGGCAGGGTCGGAGGAGACCCAGTACTTC. Its protein product is CASSLGAGSEETQYF.

This rearrangement joins TRBV5-1 to TRBJ2-3, with 7 bases aligning to TRBD2. The CDR3 is made up of 14 amino acids. Germline values: CDR1 SGHRS, CDR2 YFSETQ. The V gene end was trimmed by 0 bases and the J gene end by 7 bases; junction bases not matched to a gene: 5. As DNA, the CDR3 is TGCGCCAGCAGCTTGGGAAATAGCGGGCATACGCAGTATTTT. Its protein product is CASSLGNSGHTQYF.

J is TRBJ2-1 and V is TRBV4-2; D is uncertain. CDR3 size: 15 residues. The V end was cut by 0 bases, the J end by 6 bases, with 12 bases between. CDR1 and CDR2 from the germline V gene are LGHNA and YNFKEQ. The CDR3 region is CASSQDQTTLNEQFF. The CDR3 DNA reads as TGTGCCAGCAGCCAAGATCAAACCACTCTCAATGAGCAGTTCTTC.

This clone was observed a single time. The rearrangement uses TRBV7-6 and TRBJ2-7; 11 bases map to TRBD1. The CDR3 runs 18 residues. The V gene end was trimmed by 6 bases and the J gene end by 0 bases; junction bases not matched to a gene: 13. The V gene's germline CDR1 is SGHVS and CDR2 FNYEAQ. CDR3 bases: TGTGCCAGCAGTCGCGGGACAGGGGGGTCGGGGGGCTCCTACGAGCAGTACTTC. Translation: CASSRGTGGSGGSYEQYF.

This chain connects TRBV7-2 to TRBJ2-5; possibly TRBD2 for D (5 bases). Trimming stripped 1 base from V and 7 bases from J, with 13 bases between. Germline CDR1 reads SGHTA; CDR2 reads FQGNSA. The CDR3 is 14 residues long. For the CDR3, the DNA is TGTGCCAGCAGCTTAGTTCGGGAACGGGGGACCCAGTACTTC. Amino acid sequence: CASSLVRERGTQYF.

The CDR3 DNA reads as TGTGCCAGCAGCTCGACGAGCACCTACGAGCAGTACTTC. Its translation is CASSSTSTYEQYF. The chain combines TRBV9 with TRBJ2-7; unclear D gene. Trimming removed 4 bases from V and 2 bases from J, with 10 bases in between. The CDR3 consists of 13 residues. Germline lookup yields CDR1 SGDLS and CDR2 YYNGEE.

The chain recombines TRBV4-1 with TRBJ2-7, with a tentative D call TRBD2 (5 bases). The V gene's germline CDR1 is MGHRA and CDR2 YSYEKL. The CDR3 spans 16 residues. V was trimmed by 1 base and J by 1 base, leaving 14 bases between them. The CDR3 DNA is TGCGCCAGCAGCCAAGCGGCGGGTATATCTTCCTACGAGCAGTACTTC. It translates to CASSQAAGISSYEQYF.

V usage is TRBV4-1 and J usage is TRBJ2-7; 8 positions match TRBD2. Looked up from germline, CDR1 is MGHRA and CDR2 is YSYEKL. V trimming: 5 bases; J trimming: 2 bases; junction bases outside the gene matches: 5. CDR3 length equals 14 residues. CDR3 region: CASSASGGAYEQYF. CDR3 DNA: TGCGCCAGCAGCGCAAGCGGGGGCGCCTACGAGCAGTACTTC.

This rearrangement joins TRBV6-6 to TRBJ1-6; D unresolved. V shed 0 bases and J shed 10 bases, with 7 bases lying between them. The germline V gene has CDR1 MNHNY and CDR2 SVGAGI (reference sequence). The CDR3 contains 13 residues. CDR3 in amino acids: CASSYSPTSPLHF. CDR3 DNA sequence: TGTGCCAGCAGTTACTCCCCCACATCACCCCTCCACTTT.